The 24 T cell receptor beta chains below come from one sample, sequenced in a study of early stage breast cancer tumors. Some clones are missing from TCRdb's copy, which holds only in-frame ones; the method was immunoSEQ multiplex PCR. The profile covers roughly 60,000 clones, with roughly 80% appearing a single time and roughly 3.4% taken by the ten largest. Source material: blood. These receptors came from a person aged 25 to 40 with breast cancer.

The V and J genes are TRBV7-9 and TRBJ1-4; 7 bases match TRBD1. CDR1 is SEHNR, CDR2 FQNEAQ, per germline (reference sequence). J gave up 2 bases and V 7 bases, and 10 bases lay outside the gene matches. This CDR3 has 16 amino acids. The CDR3 bases are TGTGCCAGCACCCTGACAGGGTATTCGACTAATGAAAAACTGTTTTTT. Its protein product is CASTLTGYSTNEKLFF.

This clone appeared once. The chain has TRBV15 and TRBJ1-1; 8 nucleotides align to TRBD1. J gave up 7 bases and V 6 bases, and 4 bases lay outside the gene matches. This CDR3 is built from 12 residues. CDR1 LNHNV and CDR2 YYDKDF come from the germline V gene (reference sequence). CDR3 bases: TGTGCCACCAGTATAACAGGGGGTGAAGCTTTCTTT. It encodes CATSITGGEAFF.

V and J are TRBV4-3 and TRBJ2-7; 8 positions match TRBD1. Trimming cost V 4 bases and J 5 bases; bases outside gene matches: 10. Germline CDR1 reads LGHNA; CDR2 reads YSLEER. The CDR3 sequence is 15 residues long. CDR3 DNA sequence: TGCGCCAGCAGCCCACTAGACAGGGGCGGGAACGAGCAGTACTTC. As protein: CASSPLDRGGNEQYF.

In DNA form, the CDR3 reads TGTGCCAGCATGAGGGGGACGGGTTTAACTAATGAAAAACTGTTTTTT. Protein product: CASMRGTGLTNEKLFF. The chain joins TRBV6-6 to TRBJ1-4; TRBD1 might be the D (6 bases). The CDR3 sequence is 16 residues long. Trimming left V 7 bases short and J 1 base short, with 16 bases between. Germline CDR1 MNHNY, CDR2 SVGAGI (reference sequence).

J is TRBJ2-7 and V is TRBV30; D is unclear. CDR1 GTSNPN and CDR2 SVGIG come from the germline V gene (reference sequence). This CDR3 contains 13 residues. V was cut by 1 base and J by 0 bases, with 7 bases left in between. The CDR3 is CAWSGGSSYEQYF. The CDR3, as DNA: TGTGCCTGGAGTGGGGGTTCCTCCTACGAGCAGTACTTC.

This clone was detected once. The junction shows a germline mismatch at one end, possibly a read error. This chain links TRBV19 with TRBJ2-3; D may match TRBD1 or TRBD2 (5 bases each). The V gene's germline CDR1 is LNHDA and CDR2 SQIVND (reference sequence). The CDR3 extends over 15 amino acids. In nucleotides, the CDR3 is TGTGCCAGTAGTACGTGGGACCCACCCACAAATACGCAGTATTTT. The encoded protein is CASSTWDPPTNTQYF.

This clone was seen once. The V and J genes are TRBV4-2 and TRBJ2-7; D remains unclear. CDR1 is LGHNA and CDR2 is YNFKEQ in the germline V gene. The length of the CDR3 is 13 residues. Trimming took off 0 bases at V and 2 bases at J, with 5 bases between the two ends. In DNA form, the CDR3 reads TGTGCCAGCAGCCAAGATTGGGCCTACGAGCAGTACTTC. It yields the protein CASSQDWAYEQYF.

The rearrangement joins TRBV6-5 to TRBJ2-2; no definite D call. V was clipped by 0 bases and J by 7 bases, with 12 bases between them. Germline V gene lookup returns CDR1 MNHEY and CDR2 SVGAGI. The CDR3 consists of 15 residues. The chain's CDR3 is CASSYSTDGRGELFF. The CDR3 DNA reads as TGTGCCAGCAGTTACTCGACCGACGGCCGCGGGGAGCTGTTTTTT.

The chain is built from TRBV2 and TRBJ2-3; D call uncertain. This CDR3 has 13 amino acids. Germline CDR1 reads SNHLY; CDR2 reads FYNNEI. V was clipped by 6 bases and J by 2 bases, with 9 bases between them. This chain's CDR3 is CASSGQYTDTQYF. CDR3 DNA: TGTGCCAGCAGCGGCCAGTACACAGATACGCAGTATTTT. Full variable domain (remainder filled in from reference TRBV2 and TRBJ2-3): EPEVTQTPSHQVTQMGQEVILRCVPISNHLYFYWYRQILGQKVEFLVSFYNNEISEKSEIFDDQFSVERPDGSNFTLKIRSTKLEDSAMYFCASSGQYTDTQYFGPGTRLTVL.

The gene calls are TRBV30 and TRBJ1-1, with D uncertain. Trimming left V 2 bases short and J 1 base short, with 17 bases between. CDR1 and CDR2 from the germline V gene are GTSNPN and SVGIG (reference sequence). This CDR3 spans 16 amino acids. In DNA, the CDR3 is TGTGCCTGGAGTCCCGCCAGGTTGCCAACGAACACTGAAGCTTTCTTT. Translation gives CAWSPARLPTNTEAFF.

The chain is built from TRBV25-1 and TRBJ1-2, with D perhaps matching TRBD1 (5 bases). The CDR3 length is 15 residues. Trimming pared 2 bases from V and 8 bases from J, leaving 18 bases between. CDR1 and CDR2 from the germline V gene are MGHDK and SYGVNS. DNA for the CDR3: TGTGCCAGCAGTGAAGGGGCCGAGGGAGTACGGGGCTACACCTTC. It translates to CASSEGAEGVRGYTF.

V is TRBV7-9 and J is TRBJ1-2; TRBD1 aligns across 7 bases. CDR1 SEHNR and CDR2 FQNEAQ come from the germline V gene (reference sequence). The CDR3 length is 14 residues. Unmatched junction bases numbered 7, after V lost 5 bases and J lost 4 bases. CDR3 nucleotides: TGTGCCAGCAGCCCAGGACAGGTCCTCTATGGCTACACCTTC. Its translation is CASSPGQVLYGYTF.

The chain employs TRBV7-2 and TRBJ1-5; D possibly corresponds to TRBD1 (5 bases). The CDR3 covers 14 residues. Germline V lookup: CDR1 SGHTA, CDR2 FQGNSA. Trimming took 5 bases from V and 7 from J, leaving 15 bases between them. The CDR3 DNA is TGTGCCAGCAGCCGCGAGCAGGGCGGCCAGCCCCAGCATTTT. As protein: CASSREQGGQPQHF.

This clone was observed a few times. This chain uses TRBV7-9 with TRBJ1-2; D is unclear. The CDR3 runs to 12 residues. V was pared by 5 bases and J by 3 bases, with 7 bases between. Germline CDR1 reads SEHNR; CDR2 reads FQNEAQ (reference sequence). CDR3 nucleotide sequence: TGTGCCAGCAGCGCGGAAGACTATGGCTACACCTTC. Protein: CASSAEDYGYTF. The full variable domain, in which reference TRBV7-9 and TRBJ1-2 provide the parts outside the CDR3, is DTGVSQNPRHKITKRGQNVTFRCDPISEHNRLYWYRQTLGQGPEFLTYFQNEAQLEKSRLLSDRFSAERPKGSFSTLEIQRTEQGDSAMYLCASSAEDYGYTFGSGTRLTVV.

The chain is built from TRBV30 and TRBJ2-3; perhaps TRBD1 as D (6 bases). This CDR3 is built from 14 residues. From germline, CDR1 is GTSNPN and CDR2 SVGIG (reference sequence). The V end lost 3 bases, the J end lost 0 bases, and 10 bases lay between the germline ends. The CDR3 reads CAWSRTVSTDTQYF. CDR3 nucleotides: TGTGCCTGGAGCCGGACAGTGAGCACAGATACGCAGTATTTT.

V usage is TRBV10-3 and J usage is TRBJ1-3; 8 bases line up with TRBD1. V shed 6 bases and J 4 bases; nucleotides not matched to a gene: 5. Looked up from germline, CDR1 is ENHRY and CDR2 is SYGVKD. The CDR3 length is 14 residues. CDR3 coding DNA: TGTGCCATCAGCTCCGGACAGGGAGGAAACACCATATATTTT. This encodes CAISSGQGGNTIYF.

J is TRBJ2-6 and V is TRBV29-1; possibly TRBD1 for D (5 bases). Germline V gene sequence: CDR1 SQVTM, CDR2 ANQGSEA. V was clipped by 5 bases and J by 0 bases, with 8 bases between them. The length of the CDR3 is 14 residues. CDR3 loop: CSVTRDSGANVLTF. The CDR3 DNA reads TGCAGCGTTACCAGGGACTCTGGGGCCAACGTCCTGACTTTC.

This clone turned up a few times. The rearrangement uses TRBV7-9 and TRBJ2-1; 14 bases align to TRBD2. The J segment lost 8 bases and the V segment lost 5 bases, leaving 5 bases of the junction unmatched. Germline V lookup: CDR1 SEHNR, CDR2 FQNEAQ (reference sequence). The CDR3 runs to 15 residues. CDR3 sequence (DNA): TGTGCCAGCAGCGACGGGACTAGCGGGAGTCATGAGCAGTTCTTC. This sequence encodes CASSDGTSGSHEQFF.

V gene TRBV27 combines with J gene TRBJ1-1; unclear D gene. Deletions cut 6 bases from V and 0 bases from J, with 8 bases between. From germline, CDR1 is MNHEY and CDR2 SMNVEV (reference sequence). The CDR3 spans 13 residues. The CDR3 DNA follows: TGTGCCAGCAGCTGGACGGTGAACACTGAAGCTTTCTTT. Residues: CASSWTVNTEAFF.

J is TRBJ1-4 and V is TRBV7-2, with unresolved D. Trimming cost V 1 base and J 4 bases, with 4 bases left between them. From germline, CDR1 is SGHTA and CDR2 FQGNSA. The CDR3 loop spans 13 amino acids. The CDR3: CASSLGFNEKLFF. The CDR3 DNA reads TGTGCCAGCAGCTTAGGCTTTAATGAAAAACTGTTTTTT. Combining the CDR3 with reference TRBV7-2 and TRBJ1-4 gives the whole variable domain GAGVSQSPSNKVTEKGKDVELRCDPISGHTALYWYRQSLGQGLEFLIYFQGNSAPDKSGLPSDRFSAERTGGSVSTLTIQRTQQEDSAVYLCASSLGFNEKLFFGSGTQLSVL.

V and J are TRBV7-9 and TRBJ2-7; D gene uncertain. Trimming pared 1 base from V and 2 bases from J, leaving 9 bases between. Germline V gene sequence: CDR1 SEHNR, CDR2 FQNEAQ (reference sequence). The CDR3 is 14 residues long. This CDR3 is CASSLDMGTYEQYF. The CDR3 DNA follows: TGTGCCAGCAGCTTAGATATGGGAACCTACGAGCAGTACTTC.

A few counts support this clone. This sequence joins TRBV9 and TRBJ2-7; no definite D call. V was trimmed by 0 bases and J by 6 bases, leaving 10 bases between them. The CDR3 runs 13 residues. CDR1 and CDR2 from the germline V gene are SGDLS and YYNGEE. The CDR3 spells CASSVGPDSEQYF. CDR3 DNA sequence: TGTGCCAGCAGCGTAGGCCCAGACTCCGAGCAGTACTTC.

The chain has TRBV19 and TRBJ1-5; 7 bases fit TRBD1. In germline, CDR1 is LNHDA, CDR2 SQIVND (reference sequence). The CDR3 consists of 17 residues. V lost 3 bases, J lost 0 bases, and 8 bases stayed unmatched. In DNA, the CDR3 is TGTGCCAGTAGTATCCCGACAGGGACTTATAGCAATCAGCCCCAGCATTTT. Translated: CASSIPTGTYSNQPQHF. Complete variable domain (other parts from reference TRBV19 and TRBJ1-5): DGGITQSPKYLFRKEGQNVTLSCEQNLNHDAMYWYRQDPGQGLRLIYYSQIVNDFQKGDIAEGYSVSREKKESFPLTVTSAQKNPTAFYLCASSIPTGTYSNQPQHFGDGTRLSIL.

The V and J genes are TRBV27 and TRBJ1-1, with D tentatively TRBD1 (5 bases). The CDR3 runs to 13 residues. Germline loops: CDR1 MNHEY, CDR2 SMNVEV (reference sequence). V gave up 3 bases and J gave up 7 bases, with 12 bases separating them. The CDR3 loop reads CASSLGLQGEAFF. The CDR3, as DNA: TGTGCCAGCAGTTTGGGACTCCAGGGTGAAGCTTTCTTT.